This passage covers 23 T cell receptor beta chains from one sample sequenced in a study of cytomegalovirus exposure and HLA in healthy donors. PCR involved 60 Vbeta and 13 Jbeta primers. Some clones are missing from TCRdb's copy, which holds only in-frame ones; the method was immunoSEQ multiplex PCR. The sample consists of around 150,000 clones, around 85% of them appearing once. The material sequenced was PBMCs. The receptors were gathered from a human donor in good health.

The chain carries TRBV18 and TRBJ1-3, with D tentatively TRBD1 (5 bases). V lost 3 bases and J lost 8, with 14 bases in between. This CDR3 has 14 amino acids. Per germline, CDR1 KGHSH and CDR2 LQKENI. In nucleotides, the CDR3 is TGTGCCAGCTCACCCGGGATTACGGGGGACACCATATATTTT. It yields the protein CASSPGITGDTIYF.

This clone was observed once. This rearrangement joins TRBV9 to TRBJ2-5, with 7 bases fitting TRBD2. J lost 5 bases, V lost 4 bases, and 11 bases had no gene match. This CDR3 is 15 amino acids long. The germline gives CDR1 SGDLS, CDR2 YYNGEE. CDR3 nucleotides: TGTGCCAGCAGCCCCCGGCCGTTGGGGGGGGAGACCCAGTACTTC. Translating it yields CASSPRPLGGETQYF.

The V call is TRBV5-8, the J call TRBJ2-2; 8 bases map to TRBD1. The length of the CDR3 is 15 residues. Germline V CDR1 and CDR2: SGHTS, YDEGEE. V shed 4 bases and J 4 bases; nucleotides not matched to a gene: 6. The CDR3 nucleotides read TGTGCCAGCAGCCTGACAGGGGTGCGCACCGGGGAGCTGTTTTTT. Amino acids: CASSLTGVRTGELFF.

The chain carries TRBV6-4 and TRBJ1-6; 7 bases fit TRBD1. CDR3 length: 15 amino acids. Per the germline V gene, CDR1 is MRHNA and CDR2 is SNTAGT. J gave up 8 bases and V 6 bases, and 10 bases lay outside the gene matches. This chain's CDR3 is CASRRQGSLDSPLHF. The CDR3, as DNA: TGTGCCAGCAGAAGACAGGGAAGTTTGGATTCACCCCTCCACTTT.

This clone was recorded once. This chain links TRBV2 with TRBJ2-5, with 9 nucleotides matching TRBD2. The germline V gene encodes CDR1 SNHLY and CDR2 FYNNEI. The V gene end was trimmed by 11 bases and the J gene end by 2 bases; junction bases not matched to a gene: 9. The CDR3 consists of 14 residues. CDR3 loop: CAFLGAGGQETQYF. CDR3 in DNA: TGTGCCTTCCTCGGAGCGGGGGGACAAGAGACCCAGTACTTC.

This clone was counted between two and nine times. The chain links TRBV7-6 to TRBJ1-1, with no clear D. This CDR3 spans 12 amino acids. V dropped 5 bases and J dropped 8 bases, with 12 bases sitting between them. Per germline, CDR1 SGHVS and CDR2 FNYEAQ. DNA of the CDR3: TGTGCCAGCAGCCGAGCCGGAGGGGAAGCTTTCTTT. It encodes CASSRAGGEAFF.

The chain employs TRBV5-5 and TRBJ2-5; 8 nucleotides agree with TRBD2. The germline V gene encodes CDR1 SGHKS and CDR2 YYEKEE (reference sequence). Trimming removed 1 base from V and 5 bases from J; junction bases left unmatched: 7. The CDR3 is made up of 15 amino acids. DNA of the CDR3: TGTGCCAGCAGCTTGTATAGCGGGGTTCTGGAGACCCAGTACTTC. Its protein product is CASSLYSGVLETQYF.

This chain connects TRBV5-4 to TRBJ2-3, with 10 bases lining up with TRBD2. The germline V gene encodes CDR1 SGHNT and CDR2 YYREEE (reference sequence). The CDR3 totals 16 residues. J lost 5 bases, V lost 2 bases, and 8 bases had no gene match. The CDR3 DNA reads TGTGCCAGCAGCTTCTTCAGCGGGGGGGCCGGAGATACGCAGTATTTT. Amino acids: CASSFFSGGAGDTQYF.

This chain links TRBV14 with TRBJ1-2; possibly TRBD1 for D (5 bases). Germline V gives CDR1 SGHDN, CDR2 FVKESK. Deletions cut 5 bases from V and 8 bases from J, with 18 bases between. The CDR3 is made up of 14 amino acids. CDR3 in amino acids: CASSTQAGLPGYTF. The CDR3 DNA sequence: TGTGCCAGCAGCACTCAAGCGGGGCTCCCCGGCTACACCTTC.

This clone was detected only a few times. The V and J genes are TRBV13 and TRBJ2-1, with 12 bases lining up with TRBD2. The germline gives CDR1 PRHDT, CDR2 FYEKMQ (reference sequence). V was clipped by 3 bases and J by 7 bases; unmatched bases: 13. The CDR3 is 18 amino acids. The CDR3, as DNA: TGTGCCAGCAGCTTTTCGGGACTAGCGGGTTACGGGGGGAATGAGCAGTTCTTC. Translated: CASSFSGLAGYGGNEQFF.

This chain links TRBV5-8 with TRBJ2-7, with TRBD1 matching over 10 bases. V shed 4 bases and J 2 bases; nucleotides not matched to a gene: 6. CDR1 SGHTS and CDR2 YDEGEE come from the germline V gene. CDR3 length equals 15 residues. The CDR3, as DNA: TGTGCCAGCAGCCTTCCGGGACAGGGGACCTACGAGCAGTACTTC. Its translation: CASSLPGQGTYEQYF.

On this clone itself: The same CDR3 can be traced to other DNA sequences in this sample. The chain couples TRBV7-9 to TRBJ1-1, with unresolved D. Trimming left V 4 bases short and J 1 base short, with 7 bases between. Per the germline V gene, CDR1 is SEHNR and CDR2 is FQNEAQ (reference sequence). The CDR3 extends over 13 amino acids. The CDR3 spells CASSYDKNTEAFF. In DNA, the CDR3 is TGTGCCAGCAGCTACGACAAGAACACTGAAGCTTTCTTT.

V and J are TRBV28 and TRBJ1-3, with 7 nucleotides matching TRBD1. The CDR3 extends over 17 amino acids. J was trimmed by 0 bases and V by 6 bases; bases with no gene match: 11. Germline V gene lookup returns CDR1 MDHEN and CDR2 SYDVKM. In DNA, the CDR3 is TGTGCCAGCAGCCGAAGACAGGGATCGGGCTCTGGAAACACCATATATTTT. Its protein is CASSRRQGSGSGNTIYF.

This chain connects TRBV29-1 to TRBJ2-1, with D unresolved. The germline CDR1 and CDR2 sequences are SQVTM and ANQGSEA. Trimming cost V 4 bases and J 7 bases, with 11 bases left between them. CDR3 size: 12 residues. The DNA of the CDR3 is TGCAGCGTTGGAGTCTCAACGAATGAGCAGTTCTTC. Amino acid sequence: CSVGVSTNEQFF.

The chain uses TRBV4-1 and TRBJ1-6, with 8 bases that match TRBD1. The length of the CDR3 is 17 residues. V trimming: 1 base; J trimming: 0 bases; junction bases outside the gene matches: 2. Germline-derived CDR1 and CDR2 are MGHRA and YSYEKL. The CDR3 sequence is CASSQGTGISYNSPLHF. The DNA of the CDR3 is TGCGCCAGCAGCCAAGGGACAGGGATCTCCTATAATTCACCCCTCCACTTT.

The rearrangement joins TRBV13 to TRBJ1-2, with D maybe TRBD1 (5 bases). Trimming stripped 3 bases from V and 7 bases from J, with 18 bases between. The CDR3 length is 15 residues. The germline gives CDR1 PRHDT, CDR2 FYEKMQ (reference sequence). DNA of the CDR3: TGTGCCAGCAGCTTTGGTTCCGGGGGATTTCGTGGCTACACCTTC. Its protein is CASSFGSGGFRGYTF.

V gene TRBV5-1 combines with J gene TRBJ2-7; 7 nucleotides match TRBD1. Germline V CDR1 and CDR2: SGHRS, YFSETQ. The CDR3 length is 15 residues. Trimming at V came to 0 bases and at J to 7 bases, leaving 10 bases not matched to a gene. The CDR3: CASSLGQGLTGEQYF. CDR3 DNA sequence: TGCGCCAGCAGCTTGGGACAGGGCCTTACTGGGGAGCAGTACTTC.

The chain joins TRBV7-9 to TRBJ1-4; D is unresolved. The CDR3 has 11 amino acids. Germline V gene lookup returns CDR1 SEHNR and CDR2 FQNEAQ (reference sequence). With 5 bases removed from V and 5 bases from J, the gap between germline ends came to 3 bases. In nucleotides, the CDR3 is TGTGCCAGCAGCCCGAATGAAAAACTGTTTTTT. It encodes CASSPNEKLFF.

The V call is TRBV7-2, the J call TRBJ1-1; tentatively, D is TRBD1 (5 bases). The CDR3 is 14 residues long. Germline V gene lookup returns CDR1 SGHTA and CDR2 FQGNSA. V lost 6 bases, J lost 3 bases, and 14 bases lay in between. In DNA form, the CDR3 reads TGTGCCAGCAGTCTCAGCGGAGGGGACACTGAAGCTTTCTTT. It yields the protein CASSLSGGDTEAFF.

The V call is TRBV28, the J call TRBJ1-1; maybe TRBD1 (5 bases). With 5 bases removed from V and 0 bases from J, the gap between germline ends came to 16 bases. The germline V gene has CDR1 MDHEN and CDR2 SYDVKM. This CDR3 has 16 amino acids. The CDR3 loop is CASSQTRGRVNTEAFF. The DNA of the CDR3 is TGTGCCAGCAGTCAAACTCGCGGCAGGGTGAACACTGAAGCTTTCTTT.

The chain carries TRBV2 and TRBJ2-3, with TRBD2 matching over 8 bases. Germline CDR1 reads SNHLY; CDR2 reads FYNNEI. The junction had 9 bases not matched to a gene; V was cut back by 2 bases and J by 2 bases. This CDR3 region has 17 residues. DNA of the CDR3: TGTGCCAGCAGTGAAAATCAGGGGCGGGGGGCCACAGATACGCAGTATTTT. It specifies CASSENQGRGATDTQYF.

The rearrangement joins TRBV5-1 to TRBJ2-5; a weak D match, TRBD2 (6 bases). Germline V CDR1 and CDR2: SGHRS, YFSETQ. V was clipped by 4 bases and J by 5 bases, with 18 bases between them. The CDR3 totals 15 residues. CDR3 nucleotides: TGCGCCAGCAGCGAAGGGGTGGTGGGAGGTGAGACCCAGTACTTC. It translates to CASSEGVVGGETQYF.

This chain joins TRBV6-5 and TRBJ1-5; maybe TRBD1 (5 bases). CDR1 and CDR2 from the germline V gene are MNHEY and SVGAGI. The V end was cut by 0 bases, the J end by 9 bases, with 9 bases between. The CDR3 sequence is 13 residues long. CDR3 protein: CASSYSNGGPQHF. DNA of the CDR3: TGTGCCAGCAGTTACTCGAACGGGGGGCCCCAGCATTTT.